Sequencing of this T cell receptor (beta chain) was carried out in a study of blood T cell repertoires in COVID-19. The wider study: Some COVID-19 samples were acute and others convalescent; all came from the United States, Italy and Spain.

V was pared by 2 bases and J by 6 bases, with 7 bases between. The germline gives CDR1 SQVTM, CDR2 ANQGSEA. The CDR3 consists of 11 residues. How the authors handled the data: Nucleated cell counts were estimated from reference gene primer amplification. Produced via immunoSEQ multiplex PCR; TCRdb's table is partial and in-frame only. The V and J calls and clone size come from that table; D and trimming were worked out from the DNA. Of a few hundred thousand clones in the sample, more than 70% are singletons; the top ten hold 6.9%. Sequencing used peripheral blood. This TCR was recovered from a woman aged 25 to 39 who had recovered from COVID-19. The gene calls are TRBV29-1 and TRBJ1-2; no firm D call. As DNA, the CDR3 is TGCAGCGTTGAATTGAGCGATGGCTACACCTTC. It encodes CSVELSDGYTF.